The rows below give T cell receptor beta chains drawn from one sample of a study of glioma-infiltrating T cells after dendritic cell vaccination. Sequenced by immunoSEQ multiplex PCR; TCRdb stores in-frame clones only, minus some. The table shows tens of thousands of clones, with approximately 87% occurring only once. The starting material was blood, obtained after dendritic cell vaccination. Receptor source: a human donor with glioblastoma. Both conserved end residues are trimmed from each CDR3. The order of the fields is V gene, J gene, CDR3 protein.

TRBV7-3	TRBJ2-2	ASSLEGGSGGELF
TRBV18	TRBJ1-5	ASSLQQGAGNQPQH
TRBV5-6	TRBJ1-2	ASSSVKQGYGYT
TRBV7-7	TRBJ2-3	ASGAGSADTQY
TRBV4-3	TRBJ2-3	ASSQGAISRADTQY
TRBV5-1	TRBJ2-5	ASSLGQAGGGETQY
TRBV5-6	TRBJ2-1	ASSGDGTGGNEQF
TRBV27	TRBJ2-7	ASSLRTSGVEQY
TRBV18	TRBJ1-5	ASSPKEDRNQPQH
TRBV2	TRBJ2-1	ASSVGTRGVNEQF
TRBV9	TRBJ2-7	ASSPCRQVRGSSYEQY
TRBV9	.	ASSAGQVLTGELF
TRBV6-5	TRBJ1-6	ASSPTVSPLH
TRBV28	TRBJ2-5	ASRSPTSGGQETQY
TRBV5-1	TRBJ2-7	ASSSHRTTSGGLNEQY
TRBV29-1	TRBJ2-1	SVLAGGSNEQF
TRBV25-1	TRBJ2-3	ASSLQTDTQY
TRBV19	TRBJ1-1	ASSTGQGYTEAF
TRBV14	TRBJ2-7	ASSQIRDRGGYEQY
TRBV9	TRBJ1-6	ASSVGQGRPLH
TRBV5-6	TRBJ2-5	ASITTGGQETQY
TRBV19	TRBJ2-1	ASSIATGLVNNEQF
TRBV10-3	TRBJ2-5	AISDLAEQETQY
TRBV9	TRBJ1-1	ASSPTGTNTEAF
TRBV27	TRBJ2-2	ASSLLAGENTGELF
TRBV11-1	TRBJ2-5	ASSLRGRGGKETQY
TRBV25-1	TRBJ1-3	ASSEGREGNTIY
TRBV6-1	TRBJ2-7	ATERLREQY
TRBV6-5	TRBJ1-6	ASSYGRNSPLH
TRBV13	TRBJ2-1	ASSLLAQGLGHNEQF
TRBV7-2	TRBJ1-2	ASSKGPDRGHGYT
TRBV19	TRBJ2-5	ASNRGAQETQY
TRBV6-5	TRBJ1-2	AIPGVYYGYT
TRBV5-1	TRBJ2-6	ASSLGQGRSGANVLT